This T cell receptor (beta chain) originates from a study of tumor-infiltrating lymphocytes in primary liver carcinoma. Points from the study as a whole: Only about 7.5-24% of top clones were detected in each of the five tumor regions.

Constant-region priming of 500 ng total RNA yielded TCR beta cDNA. Sequencing libraries for TCR beta derived from three nested multiplex PCR rounds that used slightly modified ARM-PCR. Use of TRBV1-TRBV30 forward primers with a C-beta reverse primer characterized the first two PCR rounds, which lasted 10 cycles each. In TCRdb, the multiplex PCR reads were re-called with MiXCR into one record per CDR3 protein. The table has 100,000 or so distinct CDR3 sequences, about two thirds seen once. Starting material for RNA and DNA co-extraction consisted of roughly 20-34 mg of unsorted bulk tissue. Chronic HBV infection affected patients, none of whom had received treatment. The CDR3 totals 15 residues. V was cut by 4 bases and J by 5 bases, with 17 bases left in between. From germline, CDR1 is GTSNPN and CDR2 SVGIG (reference sequence). To note about this clonotype: The antigen is undetermined. Given a much more abundant clone one base away, this may be a read error.

Material: liver tumor tissue from sampling region 2. The sample's subset: tumor region T2, inferior pole. The source is a woman aged 55-69 years with primary liver carcinoma and hepatitis B virus infection. The chain has TRBV30 and TRBJ2-2; perhaps TRBD2 as D (5 bases). CDR3 DNA sequence: TGTGCCTGGACTGTAGGAGGAAGTCGGACCGGGGAGCTGTTTTTT. Translation gives CAWTVGGSRTGELFF.